This T cell receptor (beta chain) was found in a study of blood T cell repertoires in COVID-19. Study-wide context: Whether acute or convalescent, the COVID-19 samples came from the United States, Italy and Spain. Sources were T cells, B-cell-depleted T cells, or PBMCs; the material itself was cDNA or gDNA.

The CDR3 is made up of 16 amino acids. TCRdb keeps only in-frame clones here, not all; method: immunoSEQ multiplex PCR. The sample yields 220,000 or so clones, 80% to 90% seen once. Sequencing was done on a sample of PBMCs or T cells enriched from blood (not recorded which). The origin of this receptor is a man aged 50-60 years who had been exposed to COVID-19. The rearrangement links TRBV21-1 to TRBJ1-2; TRBD1 reflects the table's D call only, with no check against the DNA. TRBV21-1 is labeled a pseudogene. CDR3: CASTKSGQGLDYGYTF. CDR3 in DNA: TGTGCCAGCACGAAAAGTGGGCAGGGGCTTGACTATGGCTACACCTTC.